This TCR beta chain was documented in a study of vaccination and CD4 T cells after COVID-19. At the level of the study: Control cultures were supplied with a CEFX pool, an HIV-1 Nef pool, or no peptide at all.

The study sequenced cultured CD4+ T cell DNA using the Oncomine TCR Beta short-read assay. TCRdb independently ran MiXCR on the PCR reads; one entry per CDR3 protein. This sample yields about 14,000 distinct CDR3 sequences, of which about 59% are seen a single time; 6.5% to 9% belongs to the top ten. Notes on the study in general: Post-vaccination, and not before, a median 86.3% of reactive clones appeared in convalescent patients.

Sample treatment: roughly 10-day PBMC culture with coronavirus spike peptide pools or control peptides (ViraFEST assay). Negative-selection isolation of CD4+ T cells was performed after approximately nine days of culture. About this clonotype: Its antigen remains unidentified.

The CDR3 has 11 amino acids. V gave up 6 bases and J gave up 3 bases, with 5 bases separating them. Germline-derived CDR1 and CDR2 are MDHEN and SYDVKM. The TCR comes from a human donor who had recovered from COVID-19. The gene calls are TRBV28 and TRBJ1-1, with a weak D call TRBD1 (5 bases). Sequencing was performed on CD4+ T cells from blood, cultured in vitro. The CDR3 region is CASRGDTEAFF. CDR3 in DNA: TGTGCCAGCAGGGGGGACACTGAAGCTTTCTTT.